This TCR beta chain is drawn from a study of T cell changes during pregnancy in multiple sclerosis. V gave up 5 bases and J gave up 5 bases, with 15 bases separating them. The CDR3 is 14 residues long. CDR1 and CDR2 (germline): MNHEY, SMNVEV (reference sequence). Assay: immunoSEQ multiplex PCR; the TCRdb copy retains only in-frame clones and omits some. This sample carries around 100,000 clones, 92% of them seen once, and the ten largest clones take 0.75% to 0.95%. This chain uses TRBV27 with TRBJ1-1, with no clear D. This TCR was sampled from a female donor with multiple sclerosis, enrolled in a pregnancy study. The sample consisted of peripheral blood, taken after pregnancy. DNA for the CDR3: TGTGCCAGCAGTCTCAACTGGGGAGTAACTGAAGCTTTCTTT. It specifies CASSLNWGVTEAFF.